One and the same sample provided the 11 T cell receptor beta chains below, sequenced in a study of long-term antiretroviral therapy in people with HIV (dated by TCRdb to between 2022 and 2023). The immunoSEQ hsTCRB v3.0 assay was used at survey level resolution for TRB variable region sequencing. Sourced from immuneACCESS, this table was stored by TCRdb with only in-frame sequences that have V and J called. A share of the clones is absent; for the studies checked, an unresolved V gene accounts for under half, and the remainder has no known explanation. Within this sample are fewer than 40,000 clones, with about 80% of them counted one time only. The top ten clonotypes cover 5.8% of the sample. The sample was unsorted PBMCs, taken 3.4 years after starting antiretroviral therapy. Receptor source: a man aged 25 to 40 with HIV.

The gene calls are TRBV7-2 and TRBJ2-7; a possible D gene is TRBD1 (5 bases). The length of the CDR3 is 13 residues. Trimming took 5 bases from V and 6 from J, leaving 14 bases between them. The germline V gene has CDR1 SGHTA and CDR2 FQGNSA. The CDR3 sequence is CASSPGHFPEQYF. CDR3 coding DNA: TGTGCCAGCAGCCCAGGACATTTCCCCGAGCAGTACTTC.

This clone has just a few counts. J is TRBJ2-2 and V is TRBV27, with D tentatively TRBD1 (7 bases). This CDR3 is built from 15 residues. From germline, CDR1 is MNHEY and CDR2 SMNVEV (reference sequence). Trimming took off 1 base at V and 5 bases at J, with 11 bases between the two ends. The CDR3 region is CASSLLAGGTGELFF. DNA of the CDR3: TGTGCCAGCAGTTTATTGGCAGGGGGGACCGGGGAGCTGTTTTTT.

As for this clone: A far larger clone is one nucleotide away, so this likely arose from a read error. The CDR3 DNA reads as TGTGCCAGCAGCCAAAGACACGGCGGAAGAAGGGGAAACACCATATATTTT. It is translated as CASSQRHGGRRGNTIYF. The J gene is TRBJ1-3, the V gene TRBV7-9; D is uncertain. CDR1 and CDR2 (germline): SEHNR, FQNEAQ (reference sequence). CDR3 length: 17 amino acids. V was pared by 5 bases and J by 4 bases, with 21 bases between.

This chain connects TRBV11-2 to TRBJ2-2; unclear D gene. Trimming shortened V by 10 bases and J by 1 base, and 10 bases separated the two germline ends. Germline CDR1 and CDR2: SGHAT and FQNNGV. The CDR3 has 13 amino acids. This CDR3 is CAIPVGNTGELFF. In DNA, the CDR3 is TGTGCCATACCTGTGGGGAACACCGGGGAGCTGTTTTTT.

V usage is TRBV7-9 and J usage is TRBJ1-3, with D unclear. Trimming removed 3 bases from V and 0 bases from J, with 9 bases in between. Per germline, CDR1 SEHNR and CDR2 FQNEAQ (reference sequence). The CDR3 covers 15 residues. The CDR3 nucleotides read TGTGCCAGCAGCTTCACTGGAAGCTCTGGAAACACCATATATTTT. It specifies CASSFTGSSGNTIYF. Full variable domain (missing parts from reference TRBV7-9 and TRBJ1-3): DTGVSQNPRHKITKRGQNVTFRCDPISEHNRLYWYRQTLGQGPEFLTYFQNEAQLEKSRLLSDRFSAERPKGSFSTLEIQRTEQGDSAMYLCASSFTGSSGNTIYFGEGSWLTVV.

The chain has TRBV7-9 and TRBJ2-7; D not certain. The CDR3 consists of 15 residues. With 5 bases removed from V and 4 bases from J, the gap between germline ends came to 18 bases. In germline, CDR1 is SEHNR, CDR2 FQNEAQ (reference sequence). This chain's CDR3 is CASSRTVTRLYEQYF. Here the CDR3 DNA reads TGTGCCAGCAGCCGGACGGTGACAAGACTTTACGAGCAGTACTTC.

This chain links TRBV11-2 with TRBJ2-2, with a tentative D call TRBD2 (6 bases). CDR1 is SGHAT, CDR2 FQNNGV, per germline. Deletions cut 1 base from V and 6 bases from J, with 9 bases between. The CDR3 length is 14 residues. This CDR3 is CASSLGASAGELFF. In DNA form, the CDR3 reads TGTGCCAGCAGCTTAGGGGCTAGCGCCGGGGAGCTGTTTTTT. Full variable domain (outside the CDR3, taken from reference TRBV11-2 and TRBJ2-2): EAGVAQSPRYKIIEKRQSVAFWCNPISGHATLYWYQQILGQGPKLLIQFQNNGVVDDSQLPKDRFSAERLKGVDSTLKIQPAKLEDSAVYLCASSLGASAGELFFGEGSRLTVL.

The chain carries TRBV19 and TRBJ2-2; the match to TRBD2 covers 8 bases. Germline assignment: CDR1 LNHDA and CDR2 SQIVND (reference sequence). This CDR3 is built from 17 residues. With 6 bases clipped from V and 6 bases from J, the junction kept 15 bases outside the gene matches. The CDR3 bases are TGTGCCAGTAGAACTAGCGGATGGGGGCCGGACGCCGGGGAGCTGTTTTTT. It codes for CASRTSGWGPDAGELFF.

This chain connects TRBV9 to TRBJ2-1; TRBD2 matches at 11 bases. Germline V gene lookup returns CDR1 SGDLS and CDR2 YYNGEE. CDR3 length equals 17 residues. V shed 0 bases, J shed 4 bases, and the junction held 6 bases outside the gene matches. The CDR3 bases are TGTGCCAGCAGCGTAGATGCGGGACTAGCGGTATACAATGAGCAGTTCTTC. Its translation is CASSVDAGLAVYNEQFF.

The genes are TRBV15 and TRBJ2-3, with D unclear. This CDR3 spans 13 amino acids. Trimming took 5 bases from V and 2 from J, leaving 8 bases between them. Germline lookup yields CDR1 LNHNV and CDR2 YYDKDF (reference sequence). The CDR3 loop is CATSRPTTDTQYF. In nucleotides, the CDR3 is TGTGCCACCAGCCGCCCTACCACAGATACGCAGTATTTT.

The chain links TRBV7-9 to TRBJ1-1; the match to TRBD1 covers 10 bases. The CDR3 covers 15 residues. Losses at the gene ends were 5 bases for V and 4 bases for J; bases not matched to a gene: 7. CDR1 and CDR2 from the germline V gene are SEHNR and FQNEAQ (reference sequence). This chain's CDR3 is CASSQDRGMVTEAFF. The CDR3, as DNA: TGTGCCAGCAGCCAGGACAGGGGGATGGTCACTGAAGCTTTCTTT. The variable domain in full, with the rest retrieved from reference TRBV7-9 and TRBJ1-1, is DTGVSQNPRHKITKRGQNVTFRCDPISEHNRLYWYRQTLGQGPEFLTYFQNEAQLEKSRLLSDRFSAERPKGSFSTLEIQRTEQGDSAMYLCASSQDRGMVTEAFFGQGTRLTVV.